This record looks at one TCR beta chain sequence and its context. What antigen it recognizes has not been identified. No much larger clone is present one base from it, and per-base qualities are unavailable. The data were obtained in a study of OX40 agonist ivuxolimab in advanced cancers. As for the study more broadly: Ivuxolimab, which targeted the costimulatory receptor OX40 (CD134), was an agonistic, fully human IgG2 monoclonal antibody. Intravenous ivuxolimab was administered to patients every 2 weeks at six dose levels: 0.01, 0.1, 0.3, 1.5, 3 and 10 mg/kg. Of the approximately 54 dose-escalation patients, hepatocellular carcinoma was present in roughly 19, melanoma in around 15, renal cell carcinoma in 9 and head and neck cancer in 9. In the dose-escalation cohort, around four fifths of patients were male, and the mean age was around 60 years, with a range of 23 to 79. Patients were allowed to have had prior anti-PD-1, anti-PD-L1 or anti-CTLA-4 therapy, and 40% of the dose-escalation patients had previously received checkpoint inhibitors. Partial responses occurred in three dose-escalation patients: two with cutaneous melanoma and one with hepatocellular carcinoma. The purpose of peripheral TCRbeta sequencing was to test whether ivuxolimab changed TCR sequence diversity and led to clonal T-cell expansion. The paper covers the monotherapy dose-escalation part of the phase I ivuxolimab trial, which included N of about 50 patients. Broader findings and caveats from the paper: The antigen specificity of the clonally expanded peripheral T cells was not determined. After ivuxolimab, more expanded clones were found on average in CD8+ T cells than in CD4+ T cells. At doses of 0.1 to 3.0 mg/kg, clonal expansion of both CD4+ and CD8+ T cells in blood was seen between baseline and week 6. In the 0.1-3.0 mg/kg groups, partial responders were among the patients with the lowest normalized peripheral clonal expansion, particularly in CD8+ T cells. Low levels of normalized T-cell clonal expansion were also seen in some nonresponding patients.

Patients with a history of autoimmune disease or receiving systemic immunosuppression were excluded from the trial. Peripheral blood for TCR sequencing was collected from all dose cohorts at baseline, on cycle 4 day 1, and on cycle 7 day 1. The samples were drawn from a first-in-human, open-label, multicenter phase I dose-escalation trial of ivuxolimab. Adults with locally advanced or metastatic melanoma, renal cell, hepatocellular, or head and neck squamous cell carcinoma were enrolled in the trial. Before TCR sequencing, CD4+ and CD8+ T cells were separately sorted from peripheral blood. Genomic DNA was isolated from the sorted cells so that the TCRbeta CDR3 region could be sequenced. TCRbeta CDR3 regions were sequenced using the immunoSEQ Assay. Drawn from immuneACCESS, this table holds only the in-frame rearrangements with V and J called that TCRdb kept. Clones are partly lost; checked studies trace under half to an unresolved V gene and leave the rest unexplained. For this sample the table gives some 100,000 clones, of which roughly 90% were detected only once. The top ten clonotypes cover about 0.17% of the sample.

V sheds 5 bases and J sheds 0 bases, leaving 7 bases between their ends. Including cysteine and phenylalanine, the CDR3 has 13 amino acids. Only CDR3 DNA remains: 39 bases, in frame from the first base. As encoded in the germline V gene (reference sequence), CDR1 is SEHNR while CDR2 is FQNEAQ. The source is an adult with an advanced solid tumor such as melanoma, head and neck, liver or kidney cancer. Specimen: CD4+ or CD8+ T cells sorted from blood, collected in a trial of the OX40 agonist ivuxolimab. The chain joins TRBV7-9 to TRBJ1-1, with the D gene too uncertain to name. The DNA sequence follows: TGTGCCAGCAGCGTTAAATTGAACACTGAAGCTTTCTTT. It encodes CASSVKLNTEAFF.